Included here is one T cell receptor beta chain sequence, with context. Its antigen remains unidentified. The data stem from a study of cytomegalovirus exposure and HLA in healthy donors. Study results and caveats: There were reportedly fewer N-insertions in an Asian-associated ancestry cluster than the approximately 700-donor mean, in a later analysis. Being productive about 87% or about 30% of the time was typical of most TCR beta V segments in an earlier analysis.

Primers included in the PCR were 60 Vbeta and 13 Jbeta primers. Sequencing used immunoSEQ multiplex PCR; TCRdb keeps in-frame clones, though not all of them. Of some 120,000 clones listed, about 76% are singletons. This sequence originates from a woman aged 25 to 39 in good health and CMV-seronegative. The sequencing input was PBMCs.

CDR3 bases: TGTGCCAGCAGCTTCCCGGGACTAGCGGGAACAGATACGCAGTATTTT. This encodes CASSFPGLAGTDTQYF. V is TRBV11-1 and J is TRBJ2-3; 13 bases are shared with TRBD2. Germline trimming cut 3 bases from V and 3 bases from J; bases unmatched to any gene: 3. Germline CDR1 SGHAT, CDR2 FQDESV (reference sequence). The CDR3 runs 16 residues. Drawing the rest from reference TRBV11-1 and TRBJ2-3, the complete variable domain is EAEVAQSPRYKITEKSQAVAFWCDPISGHATLYWYRQILGQGPELLVQFQDESVVDDSQLPKDRFSAERLKGVDSTLKIQPAELGDSAMYLCASSFPGLAGTDTQYFGPGTRLTVL.